Detailed here is one T cell receptor beta chain. Its specificity is not known. The data are from a study of T cell responses to AZD1222 COVID-19 vaccine. For the study at large: Second doses that came at about 4 or about 12 weeks were put together. Findings and caveats of the study: Clonal diversity was possibly underestimated; the donors were predominantly white British and more often female. An increase in Spike-specific TCR breadth and depth was observed after two AZD1222 doses.

The germline CDR1 and CDR2 sequences are SGHVS and FNYEAQ. The CDR3 covers 16 residues. The V end was cut by 1 base, the J end by 0 bases, with 13 bases between. Profiling relied on immunoSEQ multiplex PCR, and the TCRdb table lists in-frame clones only, not all of them. The sample consists of 100,000 to 150,000 clones, 80% to 90% of them appearing once. The input for sequencing was peripheral blood, taken on day 0 of AZD1222 vaccination. V gene TRBV7-6 combines with J gene TRBJ2-7, with D unresolved. This receptor was identified in an adult in good health. The CDR3 bases are TGTGCCAGCAGCTTAGATGCGCGGTTGAGCTCCTACGAGCAGTACTTC. Protein: CASSLDARLSSYEQYF.